A single sample is the source of the 21 T cell receptor beta chains below, sequenced in a study of CD8 T cells in ankylosing spondylitis. TCRdb re-analysed the 5' RACE reads in MiXCR, keeping a single row per CDR3 protein. Found here are around 300,000 distinct CDR3 sequences, approximately 14% of them singletons; the top ten hold 1.1%. Sequencing input: blood, either unsorted or a sorted T cell fraction (not recorded which). These receptor sequences come from a male donor with ankylosing spondylitis or in good health (not recorded which).

This clonotype came up many times. V is TRBV12-3 or TRBV12-4 and J is TRBJ1-5; D might be TRBD1 (6 bases). This CDR3 has 16 residues. V lost 2 bases and J 0 bases, leaving 11 bases between the germline ends. In DNA form, the CDR3 reads TGTGCCAGCAGTTTAACCACAGGGTATAGCAATCAGCCCCAGCATTTT. Protein: CASSLTTGYSNQPQHF.

This clonotype was detected only a few times. The J gene is TRBJ2-1, the V gene TRBV20-1, with 14 bases lining up with TRBD2. The CDR3 loop spans 17 amino acids. Germline CDR1 DFQATT, CDR2 SNEGSKA (reference sequence). The junction had 6 bases not matched to a gene; V was cut back by 5 bases and J by 0 bases. CDR3 sequence reads: CSAFGTSGSSSYNEQFF. The CDR3 nucleotides read TGCAGTGCTTTTGGGACTAGCGGGAGTAGCTCCTACAATGAGCAGTTCTTC.

This clonotype was seen a handful of times. V is TRBV6-1 and J is TRBJ2-5; 8 nucleotides line up with TRBD2. From germline, CDR1 is MNHNS and CDR2 SASEGT. The CDR3 is 13 amino acids. Germline trimming cut 7 bases from V and 5 bases from J; bases unmatched to any gene: 6. CDR3 in amino acids: CASTPAGVETQYF. The CDR3 DNA reads TGTGCCAGCACTCCAGCGGGAGTTGAGACCCAGTACTTC.

This clonotype was seen more than once but under ten times. The rearrangement joins TRBV11-2 to TRBJ2-5, with D unresolved. CDR1 is SGHAT and CDR2 is FQNNGV in the germline V gene. The CDR3 totals 13 residues. Trimming stripped 7 bases from V and 4 bases from J, with 13 bases between. CDR3 in amino acids: CASTPIGRETQYF. The CDR3 DNA sequence: TGTGCCAGCACCCCAATTGGGCGAGAGACCCAGTACTTC.

This clonotype has just a few counts. V is TRBV10-3 and J is TRBJ2-3; 8 nucleotides align to TRBD1. This CDR3 has 15 residues. Germline CDR1 is ENHRY and CDR2 is SYGVKD. With 10 bases clipped from V and 2 bases from J, the junction kept 11 bases outside the gene matches. CDR3 sequence (DNA): TGTGCCACTACGAGGCAGGGGGCTTTCACAGATACGCAGTATTTT. This sequence encodes CATTRQGAFTDTQYF.

This chain links TRBV11-2 with TRBJ2-1; TRBD2 agrees at 8 bases. Germline V gene sequence: CDR1 SGHAT, CDR2 FQNNGV. CDR3 length: 16 amino acids. After removal of 2 bases from V and 8 bases from J, the junction contained 11 bases not matched to a gene. In DNA, the CDR3 is TGTGCCAGCAGCTTATTCGGTAGCGGGAAAGCCCATGAGCAGTTCTTC. This translates into CASSLFGSGKAHEQFF.

This clonotype has more than one count but fewer than ten. DNA for the CDR3: TGCGCCAGCAGCTTGAGGACTAGCGAGGAGGGTGAGCAGTTCTTC. Protein product: CASSLRTSEEGEQFF. The chain recombines TRBV5-1 with TRBJ2-1, with 9 bases identical to TRBD2. Germline CDR1 reads SGHRS; CDR2 reads YFSETQ. V was pared by 1 base and J by 9 bases, with 8 bases of the junction left unmatched. The CDR3 loop spans 15 amino acids.

V is TRBV5-1 and J is TRBJ2-1; TRBD2 matches at 7 bases. With 4 bases clipped from V and 4 bases from J, the junction kept 8 bases outside the gene matches. The CDR3 length is 15 residues. The germline V gene encodes CDR1 SGHRS and CDR2 YFSETQ. The CDR3 nucleotides read TGCGCCAGCAGCGAAAGGGGACTACTATACAATGAGCAGTTCTTC. Its protein product is CASSERGLLYNEQFF.

This clonotype was seen ten or more times. J is TRBJ1-2 and V is TRBV12-3 or TRBV12-4, with D tentatively TRBD1 (5 bases). The CDR3 is 15 residues long. Trimming removed 5 bases at V and 4 bases at J, with 17 bases between. The CDR3 protein is CASSPSGKGPYGYTF. CDR3 DNA: TGTGCCAGCAGTCCTTCAGGGAAAGGACCCTATGGCTACACCTTC.

The table lists this clonotype with many counts. The V gene is TRBV5-1, the J gene TRBJ2-5, with D possibly matching TRBD1 (6 bases). The CDR3 length is 13 residues. Trimming left V 4 bases short and J 3 bases short, with 10 bases between. The germline gives CDR1 SGHRS, CDR2 YFSETQ. The CDR3 sequence: CASSTRTEETQYF. DNA of the CDR3: TGCGCCAGCAGCACCCGGACAGAAGAGACCCAGTACTTC.

This clonotype has more than one count but fewer than ten. This sequence joins TRBV5-1 and TRBJ1-2; TRBD1 matches 7 bases. Germline trimming cut 1 base from V and 2 bases from J; bases unmatched to any gene: 8. The CDR3 loop spans 16 amino acids. Per germline, CDR1 SGHRS and CDR2 YFSETQ. The CDR3: CASSLPTGQANYGYTF. Written as DNA, the CDR3 is TGCGCCAGCAGCTTGCCCACCGGACAGGCGAACTATGGCTACACCTTC. Together with reference TRBV5-1 and TRBJ1-2, the CDR3 gives the full variable domain: KAGVTQTPRYLIKTRGQQVTLSCSPISGHRSVSWYQQTPGQGLQFLFEYFSETQRNKGNFPGRFSGRQFSNSRSEMNVSTLELGDSALYLCASSLPTGQANYGYTFGSGTRLTVV.

The table lists this clonotype with a few counts. The rearrangement uses TRBV10-2 and TRBJ1-6, with D maybe TRBD1 (5 bases). Germline V gene data show CDR1 as WSHSY and CDR2 as SAAADI. Trimming removed 0 bases at V and 12 bases at J, with 18 bases between. The CDR3 sequence is 16 residues long. The CDR3: CASSESGGAAYRPLHF. Written as DNA, the CDR3 is TGCGCCAGCAGTGAGTCTGGTGGGGCCGCCTACCGACCCCTCCACTTT.

This clonotype has at least ten counts. The chain combines TRBV2 with TRBJ2-1, with D unresolved. Trimming shortened V by 6 bases and J by 7 bases, and 13 bases separated the two germline ends. This CDR3 is built from 13 residues. Germline CDR1 and CDR2: SNHLY and FYNNEI. DNA of the CDR3: TGTGCCAGCAGATGGACCACCCTGAATGAGCAGTTCTTC. This codes for CASRWTTLNEQFF.

The rearrangement joins TRBV20-1 to TRBJ2-1; 10 positions match TRBD2. Germline CDR1 DFQATT, CDR2 SNEGSKA (reference sequence). This CDR3 is 15 amino acids long. With V trimmed by 1 base and J by 6 bases, 6 bases remained unmatched. The CDR3 DNA reads as TGCAGTGCTAGAGTGGGACTAGCGAATGTCAATGAGCAGTTCTTC. Amino acids: CSARVGLANVNEQFF.

There are a few counts of this clonotype. The V gene is TRBV29-1, the J gene TRBJ1-2; perhaps TRBD1 as D (6 bases). CDR3 length: 13 residues. Germline assignment: CDR1 SQVTM and CDR2 ANQGSEA. Trimming left V 1 base short and J 8 bases short, with 14 bases between. Here the CDR3 reads CSVEGDRSHGYTF. The CDR3 bases are TGCAGCGTTGAAGGTGACAGGTCGCACGGCTACACCTTC.

This clonotype was seen a handful of times. A junction boundary mismatches the germline segment, possibly from a read error. The chain uses TRBV3-1 and TRBJ1-1, with D possibly matching TRBD1 (5 bases). Germline assignment: CDR1 LGHDT and CDR2 YNNKEL (reference sequence). The CDR3 is 13 residues long. The CDR3 region is CASSQSGARTLIF. Here the CDR3 DNA reads TGTGCCAGCAGCCAGAGTGGGGCGCGGACGCTGATCTTT.

Ten or more counts support this clonotype. The chain combines TRBV12-3 or TRBV12-4 with TRBJ1-6; D gene unclear. This CDR3 region has 14 residues. Trimming cost V 4 bases and J 7 bases, with 11 bases left between them. The CDR3 DNA sequence: TGTGCCAGCAGTTCTTCCGGCCGGAATTCACCCCTCCACTTT. This encodes CASSSSGRNSPLHF.

A few counts support this clonotype. This chain links TRBV7-6 with TRBJ1-1, with 8 bases matching TRBD1. J lost 2 bases, V lost 2 bases, and 4 bases had no gene match. This CDR3 is built from 15 residues. Germline CDR1 and CDR2: SGHVS and FNYEAQ. CDR3 sequence reads: CASSLQDRANTEAFF. The CDR3, as DNA: TGTGCCAGCAGCTTACAGGACAGGGCTAACACTGAAGCTTTCTTT.

This clonotype came up a few times. The chain carries TRBV10-3 and TRBJ2-1; D is undetermined. Germline CDR1 ENHRY, CDR2 SYGVKD. The CDR3 has 15 residues. Trimming stripped 2 bases from V and 0 bases from J, with 8 bases between. This CDR3 is CAISEAPGSYNEQFF. The DNA of the CDR3 is TGTGCCATCAGTGAGGCCCCCGGCTCCTACAATGAGCAGTTCTTC.

This clonotype was observed many times. The rearrangement joins TRBV12-3 or TRBV12-4 to TRBJ2-5, with no clear D. The CDR3 covers 11 residues. V was pared by 2 bases and J by 5 bases, with 3 bases between. CDR3 in amino acids: CASSLMETQYF. The DNA for the CDR3 is TGTGCCAGCAGTTTAATGGAGACCCAGTACTTC.

This clonotype showed up many times. The chain joins TRBV29-1 to TRBJ1-5, with D perhaps matching TRBD1 (5 bases). With 7 bases removed from V and 7 bases from J, the gap between germline ends came to 17 bases. The germline CDR1 and CDR2 sequences are SQVTM and ANQGSEA. This CDR3 is 13 amino acids long. The CDR3 nucleotides are TGCAGCGGATCAAGAAGGGACCGGCAGCCCCAGCATTTT. Encoded protein: CSGSRRDRQPQHF.